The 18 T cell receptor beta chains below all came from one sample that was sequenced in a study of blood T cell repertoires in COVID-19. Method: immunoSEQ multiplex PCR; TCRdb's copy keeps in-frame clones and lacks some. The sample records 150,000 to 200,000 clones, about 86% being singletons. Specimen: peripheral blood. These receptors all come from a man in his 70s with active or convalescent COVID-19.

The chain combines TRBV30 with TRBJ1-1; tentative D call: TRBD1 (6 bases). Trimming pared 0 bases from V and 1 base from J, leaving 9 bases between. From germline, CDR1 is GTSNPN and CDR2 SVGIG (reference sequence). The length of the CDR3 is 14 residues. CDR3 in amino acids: CAWSVSRGNTEAFF. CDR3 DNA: TGTGCCTGGAGTGTAAGCAGGGGGAACACTGAAGCTTTCTTT.

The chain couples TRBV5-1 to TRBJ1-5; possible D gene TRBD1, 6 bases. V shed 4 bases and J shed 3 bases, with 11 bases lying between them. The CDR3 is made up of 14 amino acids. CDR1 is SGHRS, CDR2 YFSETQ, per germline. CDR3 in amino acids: CASSDGQINQPQHF. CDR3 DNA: TGCGCCAGCAGCGACGGACAGATCAATCAGCCCCAGCATTTT. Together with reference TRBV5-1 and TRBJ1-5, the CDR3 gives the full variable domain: KAGVTQTPRYLIKTRGQQVTLSCSPISGHRSVSWYQQTPGQGLQFLFEYFSETQRNKGNFPGRFSGRQFSNSRSEMNVSTLELGDSALYLCASSDGQINQPQHFGDGTRLSIL.

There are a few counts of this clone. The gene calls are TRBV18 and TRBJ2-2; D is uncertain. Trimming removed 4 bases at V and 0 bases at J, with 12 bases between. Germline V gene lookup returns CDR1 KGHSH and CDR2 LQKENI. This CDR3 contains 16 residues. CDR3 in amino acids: CASSLTARSNTGELFF. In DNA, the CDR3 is TGTGCCAGCTCACTTACTGCCAGGTCGAACACCGGGGAGCTGTTTTTT.

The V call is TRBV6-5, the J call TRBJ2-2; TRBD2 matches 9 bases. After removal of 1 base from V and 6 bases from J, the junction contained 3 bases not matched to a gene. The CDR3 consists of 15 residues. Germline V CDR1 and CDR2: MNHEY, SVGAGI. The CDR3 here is CASSYLAGEAGELFF. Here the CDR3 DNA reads TGTGCCAGCAGTTACTTAGCGGGAGAGGCCGGGGAGCTGTTTTTT.

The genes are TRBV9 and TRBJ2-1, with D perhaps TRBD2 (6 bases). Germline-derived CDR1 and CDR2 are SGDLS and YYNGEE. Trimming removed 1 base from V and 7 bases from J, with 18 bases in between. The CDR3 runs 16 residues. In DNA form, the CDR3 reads TGTGCCAGCAGCGTAAGTCTAAGCGGGCCATTAAATGAGCAGTTCTTC. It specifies CASSVSLSGPLNEQFF.

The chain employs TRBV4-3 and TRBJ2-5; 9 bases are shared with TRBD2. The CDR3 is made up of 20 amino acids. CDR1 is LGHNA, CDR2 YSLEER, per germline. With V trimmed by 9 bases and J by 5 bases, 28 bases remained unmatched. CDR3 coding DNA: TGCGCCAGGGGGGGGCAGCCCGCAGGGCTAGCGGGAAGGAGGGTCGAGACCCAGTACTTC. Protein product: CARGGQPAGLAGRRVETQYF.

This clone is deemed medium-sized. CDR3 residues: CASSPGGQDQRGSPLHF. The CDR3 bases are TGTGCCAGCAGTCCCGGTGGACAGGACCAAAGGGGTTCACCCCTCCACTTT. This chain links TRBV5-4 with TRBJ1-6, with 7 nucleotides matching TRBD1. The CDR3 has 17 amino acids. Per the germline V gene, CDR1 is SGHNT and CDR2 is YYREEE (reference sequence). V dropped 5 bases and J dropped 9; count of bases not matched to a gene: 17.

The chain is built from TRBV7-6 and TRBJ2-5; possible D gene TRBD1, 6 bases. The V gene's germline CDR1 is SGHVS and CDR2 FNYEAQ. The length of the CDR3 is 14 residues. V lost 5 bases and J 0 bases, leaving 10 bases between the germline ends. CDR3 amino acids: CASSRRTDQETQYF. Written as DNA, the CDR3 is TGTGCCAGCAGCCGACGGACAGACCAAGAGACCCAGTACTTC.

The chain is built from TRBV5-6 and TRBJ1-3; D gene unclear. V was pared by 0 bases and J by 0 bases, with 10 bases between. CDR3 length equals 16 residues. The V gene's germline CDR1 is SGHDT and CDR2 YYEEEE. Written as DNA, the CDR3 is TGTGCCAGCAGCTTGGGGGCGAGTGACTCTGGAAACACCATATATTTT. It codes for CASSLGASDSGNTIYF. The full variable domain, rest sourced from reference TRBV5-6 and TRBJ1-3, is DAGVTQSPTHLIKTRGQQVTLRCSPKSGHDTVSWYQQALGQGPQFIFQYYEEEERQRGNFPDRFSGHQFPNYSSELNVNALLLGDSALYLCASSLGASDSGNTIYFGEGSWLTVV.

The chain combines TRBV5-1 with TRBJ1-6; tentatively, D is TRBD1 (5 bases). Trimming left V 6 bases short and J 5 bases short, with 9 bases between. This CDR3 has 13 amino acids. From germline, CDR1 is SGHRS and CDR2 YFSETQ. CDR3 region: CASKDTDNSPLHF. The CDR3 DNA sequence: TGCGCCAGCAAGGACACGGATAATTCACCCCTCCACTTT.

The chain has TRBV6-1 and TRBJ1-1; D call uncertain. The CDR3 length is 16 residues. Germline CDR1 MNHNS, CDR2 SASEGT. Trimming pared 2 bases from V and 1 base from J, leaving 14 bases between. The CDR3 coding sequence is TGTGCCAGCAGTGAAAACGCGAGGATTCCGAACACTGAAGCTTTCTTT. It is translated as CASSENARIPNTEAFF.

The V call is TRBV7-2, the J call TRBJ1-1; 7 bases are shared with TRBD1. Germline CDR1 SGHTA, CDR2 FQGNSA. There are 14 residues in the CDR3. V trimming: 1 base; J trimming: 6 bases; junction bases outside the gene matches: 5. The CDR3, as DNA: TGTGCCAGCAGCTTAGGACAGGGTGGGTCTGAAGCTTTCTTT. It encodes CASSLGQGGSEAFF.

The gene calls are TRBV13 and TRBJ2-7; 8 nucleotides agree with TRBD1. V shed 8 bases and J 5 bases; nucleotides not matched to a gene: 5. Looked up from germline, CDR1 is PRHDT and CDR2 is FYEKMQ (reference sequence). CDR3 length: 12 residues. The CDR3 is CASRDRGHEQYF. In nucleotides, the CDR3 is TGTGCCAGCCGCGACAGGGGACACGAGCAGTACTTC.

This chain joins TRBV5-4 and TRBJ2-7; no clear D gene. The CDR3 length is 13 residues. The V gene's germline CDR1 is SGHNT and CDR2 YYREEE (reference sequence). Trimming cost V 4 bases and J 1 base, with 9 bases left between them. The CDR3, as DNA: TGTGCCAGCAGCCTAAAATTGTCCTACGAGCAGTACTTC. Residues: CASSLKLSYEQYF. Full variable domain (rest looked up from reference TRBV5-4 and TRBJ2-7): ETGVTQSPTHLIKTRGQQVTLRCSSQSGHNTVSWYQQALGQGPQFIFQYYREEENGRGNFPPRFSGLQFPNYSSELNVNALELDDSALYLCASSLKLSYEQYFGPGTRLTVT.

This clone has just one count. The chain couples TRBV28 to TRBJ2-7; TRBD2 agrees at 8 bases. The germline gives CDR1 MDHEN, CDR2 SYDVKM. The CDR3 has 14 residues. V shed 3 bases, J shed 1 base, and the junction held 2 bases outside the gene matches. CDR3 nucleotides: TGTGCCAGCAGTTTGACTAGCGAGTCCTACGAGCAGTACTTC. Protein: CASSLTSESYEQYF.

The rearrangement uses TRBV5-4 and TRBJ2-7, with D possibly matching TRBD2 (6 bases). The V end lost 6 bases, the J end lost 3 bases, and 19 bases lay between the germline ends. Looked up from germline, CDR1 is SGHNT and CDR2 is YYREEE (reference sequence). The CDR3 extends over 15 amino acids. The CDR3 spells CASTQTGTQDYEQYF. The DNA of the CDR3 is TGTGCCAGCACCCAGACCGGGACTCAAGACTACGAGCAGTACTTC.

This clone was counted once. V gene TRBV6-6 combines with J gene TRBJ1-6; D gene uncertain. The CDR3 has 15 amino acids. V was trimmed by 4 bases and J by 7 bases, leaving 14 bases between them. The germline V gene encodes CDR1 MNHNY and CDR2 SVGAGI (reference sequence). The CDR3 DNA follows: TGTGCCAGCAGTTTGGAACCTCCCAGGAATTCACCCCTCCACTTT. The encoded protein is CASSLEPPRNSPLHF.

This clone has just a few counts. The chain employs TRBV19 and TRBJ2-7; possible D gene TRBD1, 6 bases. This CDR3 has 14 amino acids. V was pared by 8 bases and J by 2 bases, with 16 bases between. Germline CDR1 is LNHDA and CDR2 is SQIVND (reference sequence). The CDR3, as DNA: TGTGCCAGTTCCACAGGGATTCGGCCCTACGAGCAGTACTTC. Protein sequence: CASSTGIRPYEQYF.